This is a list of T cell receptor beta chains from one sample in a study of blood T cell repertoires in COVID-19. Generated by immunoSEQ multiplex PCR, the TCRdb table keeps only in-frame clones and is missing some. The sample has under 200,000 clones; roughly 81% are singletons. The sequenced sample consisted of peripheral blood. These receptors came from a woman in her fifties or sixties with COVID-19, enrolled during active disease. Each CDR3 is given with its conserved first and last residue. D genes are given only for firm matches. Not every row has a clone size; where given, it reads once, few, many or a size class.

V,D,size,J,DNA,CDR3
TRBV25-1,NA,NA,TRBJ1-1,TGTGCCAGCAGTGGGACTGAAACTTTCTTT,CASSGTETFF
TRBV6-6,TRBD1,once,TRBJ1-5,TGTGCCAGCAGCTCCGACAGGGAGACTCAGCCCCAGCATTTT,CASSSDRETQPQHF
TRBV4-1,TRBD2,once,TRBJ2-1,TGCGCCAGCAAGGGTAGCGGGAAGAGCTCCTACAATGAGCAGTTCTTC,CASKGSGKSSYNEQFF
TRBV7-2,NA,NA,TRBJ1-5,TGTGCCAGCAGCTTGCAGGGAGGGCAGCCCCAGCATTTT,CASSLQGGQPQHF
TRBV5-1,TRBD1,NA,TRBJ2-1,TGCGCCAGCAGCTTAGACGGACAGGGTCACTACAATGAGCAGTTCTTC,CASSLDGQGHYNEQFF
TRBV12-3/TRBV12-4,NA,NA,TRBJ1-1,TGTGCCAGCAGTCCTTTACAGGGATCGGCTTTCTTT,CASSPLQGSAFF
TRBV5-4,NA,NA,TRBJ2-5,TGTGCCAGCAGCTTTACAGGGTTGGAAGAGACCCAGTACTTC,CASSFTGLEETQYF
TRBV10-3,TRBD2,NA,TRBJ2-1,TGTGCCATCAGTGAGTCGGGTAGCGGGGGAGTCTCTAACAATGAGCAGTTCTTC,CAISESGSGGVSNNEQFF
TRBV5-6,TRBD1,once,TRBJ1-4,TGTGCCAGCAGCTTAGGACAGGGTCGAGGTGAAAAACTGTTTTTT,CASSLGQGRGEKLFF
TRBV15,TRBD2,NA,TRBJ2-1,TGTGCCACCAGCAGAGATCTTGCTAGCGGGAGAGACAATGAGCAGTTCTTC,CATSRDLASGRDNEQFF
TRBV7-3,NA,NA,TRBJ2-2,TGTGCCAGCAGCTTAAGAGCAGGGATGGGAACCGGGGAGCTGTTTTTT,CASSLRAGMGTGELFF
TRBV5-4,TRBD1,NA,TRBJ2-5,TGTGCCAGCAGCCAACCGGGACAGCAAGAGACCCAGTACTTC,CASSQPGQQETQYF
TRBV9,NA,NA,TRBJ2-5,TGTGCCAGCAGCGCCAGGGTCGAAGAGACCCAGTACTTC,CASSARVEETQYF
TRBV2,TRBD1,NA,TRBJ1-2,TGTGCCAGCAGACAGGGGGAGGAAGGCTACACCTTC,CASRQGEEGYTF
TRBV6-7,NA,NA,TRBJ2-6,TGTGCCAGCAGTTACTCGGGGGGGCTCAGCTCTGGGGCCAACGTCCTGACTTTC,CASSYSGGLSSGANVLTF
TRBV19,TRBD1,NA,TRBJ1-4,TGTGCCAGTCACACCTCGGACAGGGCGAGGCGGGAAAAACTGTTTTTT,CASHTSDRARREKLFF
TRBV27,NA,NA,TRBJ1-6,TGTGCCAGCAGTTCCTCCAGTCAAAATTCACCCCTCCACTTT,CASSSSSQNSPLHF
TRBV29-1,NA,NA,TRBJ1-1,TGCAGCGTTACCCTAAACACTGAAGCTTTCTTT,CSVTLNTEAFF
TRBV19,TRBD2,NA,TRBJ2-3,TGTGCCAGTACCCGGGAGGCCGGAGTTAAATTAAGCACAGATACGCAGTATTTT,CASTREAGVKLSTDTQYF
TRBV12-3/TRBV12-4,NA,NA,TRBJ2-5,TGTGCCAGCACCACCAGGGGTAGAAAGACCCAGTACTTC,CASTTRGRKTQYF
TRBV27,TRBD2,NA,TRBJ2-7,TGTGCCAGCAGTAGAAAAGCGGGAGGGTCCTACGAGCAGTACTTC,CASSRKAGGSYEQYF
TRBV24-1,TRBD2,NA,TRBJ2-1,TGTGCCACCAGTGACTGGACTAGCGGGGGAAACCACAATGAGCAGTTCTTC,CATSDWTSGGNHNEQFF
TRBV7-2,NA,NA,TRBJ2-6,TGTGCCAGCAGCTTGCGGAGATCTGGGGCCAACGTCCTGACTTTC,CASSLRRSGANVLTF
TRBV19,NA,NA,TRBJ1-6,TGTGCCAGTAAAGGACAGTCGAATTCACCCCTCCACTTT,CASKGQSNSPLHF
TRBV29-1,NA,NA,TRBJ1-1,TGCAGCCTCGGGGGAGGTGGTACTGAAGCTTTCTTT,CSLGGGGTEAFF
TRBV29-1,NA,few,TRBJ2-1,TGCAGCCTTATTTCTGTCAATGAGCAGTTCTTC,CSLISVNEQFF
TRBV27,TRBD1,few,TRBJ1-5,TGTGCCAGCAGTTTGTCTGGACAGGCGATTTATCAGCCCCAGCATTTT,CASSLSGQAIYQPQHF
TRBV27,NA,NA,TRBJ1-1,TGTGCCAGCAGTATCCGTAGGGGCGGAGTAGGGGGAAACACTGAAGCTTTCTTT,CASSIRRGGVGGNTEAFF
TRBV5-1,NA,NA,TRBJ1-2,TGCGCCAGCAGCTTGCCCACTCATGCCAACACCTTC,CASSLPTHANTF
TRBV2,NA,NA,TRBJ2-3,TGTGCCAGCAGCCAGGACAAGAGCACAGATACGCAGTATTTT,CASSQDKSTDTQYF
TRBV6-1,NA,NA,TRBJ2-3,TGTGCCAGCAGTGAAGGAAGCGGCACGCAGTATTTT,CASSEGSGTQYF
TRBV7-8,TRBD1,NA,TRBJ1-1,TGTGCCAGCAGCCCTACCGGGACAGGGGTGAACACTGAAGCTTTCTTT,CASSPTGTGVNTEAFF
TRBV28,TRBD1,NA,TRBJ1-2,TGTGCCAGCAGTTATGGGACAGGGAACTATGGCTACACCTTC,CASSYGTGNYGYTF
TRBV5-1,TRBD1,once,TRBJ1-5,TGCGCCAGCAGCCTGGACAGGGGGTCCAATCAGCCCCAGCATTTT,CASSLDRGSNQPQHF
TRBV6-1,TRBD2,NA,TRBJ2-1,TGTGCCAGCAGTGAAGGGGCGGGAGGGCCGTATGAGCAGTTCTTC,CASSEGAGGPYEQFF
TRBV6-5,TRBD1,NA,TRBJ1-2,TGTGCCAGCGGGACAGGCTATGGCTACACCTTC,CASGTGYGYTF
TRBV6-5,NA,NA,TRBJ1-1,TGTGCCAGCAGGGCTCCAGGGAGGTCGATCACTGAAGCTTTCTTT,CASRAPGRSITEAFF
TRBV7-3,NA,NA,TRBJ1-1,TGTGCCAGCAGCTTAGGAACCGGGACACCCAACACTGAAGCTTTCTTT,CASSLGTGTPNTEAFF
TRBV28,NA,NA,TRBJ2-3,TGTGCCAGCAGTTTAGGACTGTATACGCAGTATTTT,CASSLGLYTQYF
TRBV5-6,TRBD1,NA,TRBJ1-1,TGTGCCAGCAGCTTGCGGGGCTGGGACAGGGAGAGGAACACTGAAGCTTTCTTT,CASSLRGWDRERNTEAFF
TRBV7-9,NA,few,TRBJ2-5,TGTGCCAGCAGCTTAGGGTTTGATACTGAGACCCAGTACTTC,CASSLGFDTETQYF
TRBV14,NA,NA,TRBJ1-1,TGTGCCAGCAGCCAAGATTTTTGGGGGGTGAAAACTGAAGCTTTCTTT,CASSQDFWGVKTEAFF
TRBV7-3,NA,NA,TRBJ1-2,TGTGCCAGCAGCTTAAATCAGGGGCAAGGGAATGGCTACACCTTC,CASSLNQGQGNGYTF
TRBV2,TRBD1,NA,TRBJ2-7,TGTGCCAGCAGCAAGGACAGGGCAATCTACGAGCAGTACTTC,CASSKDRAIYEQYF
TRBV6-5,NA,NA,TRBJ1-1,TGTGCCAGCAGTTACTCTGCTGGCAGAAGGAACACTGAAGCTTTCTTT,CASSYSAGRRNTEAFF
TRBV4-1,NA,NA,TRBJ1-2,TGCGCCAGCAGCCAAGATCTATCGTTCTGGTATGGCTACACCTTC,CASSQDLSFWYGYTF
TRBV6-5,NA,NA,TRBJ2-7,TGTGCCAGCAGTATTCGGCCCAGCGCCTACGAGCAGTACTTC,CASSIRPSAYEQYF
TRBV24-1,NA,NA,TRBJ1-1,TGTGCCACCAGTGACCGTCGGGTGGGTAACACTGAAGCTTTCTTT,CATSDRRVGNTEAFF
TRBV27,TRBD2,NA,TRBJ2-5,TGTGCCAGCAGCCTGAGAGGGACTAGCGGGAGATCGGAGACCCAGTACTTC,CASSLRGTSGRSETQYF
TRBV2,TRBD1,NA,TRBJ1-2,TGTGCCAGCAGGGAAAACTGGGGACAGGGAGTGTATGGCTACACCTTC,CASRENWGQGVYGYTF
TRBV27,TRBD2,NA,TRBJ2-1,TGTGCCAGCAGTTCCGGGGGGGGGAACAATGAGCAGTTCTTC,CASSSGGGNNEQFF
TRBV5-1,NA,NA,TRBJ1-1,TGCGCCAGCAGCTCCACAGGGAAGAACACTGAAGCTTTCTTT,CASSSTGKNTEAFF
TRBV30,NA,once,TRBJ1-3,TGTGCCTGGAGTCGTCAGGTTCACTCTGGAAACACCATATATTTT,CAWSRQVHSGNTIYF